The entry that follows covers one T cell receptor beta chain sequence. The antigen is not known. The sample belongs to a study of cytomegalovirus exposure and HLA in healthy donors. General study results and limits: An analysis that was carried out later associated approximately 15,000 TCR beta sequences with HLA alleles at 0.05 false discovery rate. Further analysis, carried out later, found HLA-associated TCR beta chains more clonally expanded than equally common other chains. V- and J-gene trimming of TCR beta was linked (in a later analysis) to a missense DCLRE1C variant. According to an earlier analysis, most TCR beta V segments yielded productive rearrangements about 90% or about 30% of the time.

Researchers ran the PCR with 60 Vbeta and 13 Jbeta primers. TCRdb's copy holds only in-frame clones and misses some; the assay was immunoSEQ multiplex PCR. The sample lists 150,000 or so clones, 82% occurring once. Germline V gives CDR1 SGHRS, CDR2 YFSETQ. This CDR3 contains 14 residues. V was shortened by 1 base and J by 0 bases, with 6 bases between the two germline ends. Input material: PBMCs. This chain links TRBV5-1 with TRBJ2-3, with no clear D. This sequence originates from a woman between 45 and 60 years old in good health and CMV-seropositive. CDR3 sequence reads: CASSLSVSTDTQYF. The CDR3 DNA follows: TGCGCCAGCAGCTTGAGCGTTAGCACAGATACGCAGTATTTT.